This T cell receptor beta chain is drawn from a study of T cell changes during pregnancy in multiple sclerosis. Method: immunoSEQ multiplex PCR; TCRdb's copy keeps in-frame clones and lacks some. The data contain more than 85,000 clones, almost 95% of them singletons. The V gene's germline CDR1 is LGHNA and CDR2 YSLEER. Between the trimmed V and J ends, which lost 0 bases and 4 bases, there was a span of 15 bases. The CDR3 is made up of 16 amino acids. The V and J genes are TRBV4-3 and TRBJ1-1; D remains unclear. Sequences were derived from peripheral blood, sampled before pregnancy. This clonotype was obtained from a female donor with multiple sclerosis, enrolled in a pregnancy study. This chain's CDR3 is CASSQDLGTGSTEAFF. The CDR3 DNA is TGCGCCAGCAGCCAAGATCTCGGCACCGGGTCCACTGAAGCTTTCTTT.